This T cell receptor (beta chain) was identified in a study of identifying expanded T cells in peripheral blood. The repertoire was sequenced with immunoSEQ multiplex PCR; TCRdb's copy has only in-frame clones and lacks some. The top ten clones hold roughly 3.1% of a sample with tens of thousands of clones, roughly 90% of them seen once. Study results and caveats: Roughly 2-week clone count variance significantly increased as total template count grew. Technical replicates showed around 1.2 changed clones; about 2 weeks 15 to 20; four weeks 19.

For this clone: Its target is unknown.

Germline assignment: CDR1 SGHTA and CDR2 FQGNSA. CDR3 length: 18 amino acids. Deletions cut 1 base from V and 2 bases from J, with 21 bases between. No infections or other immune events were documented during collection. Sequenced material: blood. This TCR was recovered from a person aged 18-70 years in good health. The V gene is TRBV7-2, the J gene TRBJ2-7, with a possible D match to TRBD1 (7 bases). CDR3 sequence (DNA): TGTGCCAGCAGCTTAGAGGCTCCCCAGGGGGGCCGCACCTACGAGCAGTACTTC. Amino acids: CASSLEAPQGGRTYEQYF.